A selection of T cell receptor beta chains follows, all from one sample in a study of vaccination effects on CD4 cells after COVID-19. Antigens of these TCRs are unknown. This table comes from immunoSEQ multiplex PCR, and its TCRdb copy is limited to in-frame clones, with some not included. Among approximately 26,000 clones, around 66% were seen once, and the ten largest hold 18%. This specimen consisted of CD4+ T cells from PBMCs cultured with SARS-CoV-2 spike peptides, obtained before COVID-19 vaccination. All receptors derive from a human donor who had a prior SARS-CoV-2 infection. CDR3s include the opening cysteine and the closing phenylalanine or tryptophan. D genes are given only for firm matches. Clone size is shown for a subset of rows, as once, few, many or a class of expanded clone.

abundance | j_gene | v_gene | d_gene | CDR3aa | CDR3nt
NA | TRBJ2-3 | TRBV30 | NA | CAWKGPLSAGTDTQYF | TGTGCCTGGAAGGGGCCCCTATCAGCAGGCACAGATACGCAGTATTTT
NA | TRBJ2-1 | TRBV7-3 | TRBD2 | CASSTRTSGSEVEQFF | TGTGCCAGCAGCACCAGGACTAGCGGGAGCGAGGTTGAGCAGTTCTTC
NA | TRBJ2-6 | TRBV3-1/TRBV3-2 | TRBD2 | CASSQVAGAPSGANVLTF | TGTGCCAGCAGCCAAGTAGCGGGGGCCCCCTCTGGGGCCAACGTCCTGACTTTC
NA | TRBJ2-3 | TRBV6-2/TRBV6-3 | TRBD2 | CASSYLSGGPLYF | TGTGCCAGCAGTTACTTGAGCGGGGGACCCCTTTATTTT
NA | TRBJ2-3 | TRBV7-8 | TRBD2 | CASSPGPAGTDTPYF | TGTGCCAGCAGCCCAGGTCCAGCGGGGACCGATACGCCGTATTTT
NA | TRBJ2-3 | TRBV24-1 | TRBD1 | CATSEGRGLGGDTQYF | TGTGCCACCAGTGAGGGCAGGGGGCTAGGAGGAGATACGCAGTATTTT
NA | TRBJ2-3 | TRBV5-4 | TRBD2 | CASSQMTSGSIDTQYF | TGTGCCAGCAGCCAAATGACTAGCGGGAGTATAGATACGCAGTATTTT
NA | TRBJ1-5 | TRBV14 | TRBD1 | CASSATGHQPQHF | TGTGCCAGCAGCGCGACAGGGCATCAGCCCCAGCATTTT
NA | TRBJ2-3 | TRBV27 | NA | CASSTPYGDTQYF | TGTGCCAGCAGTACACCATATGGCGATACGCAGTATTTT
NA | TRBJ2-7 | TRBV29-1 | TRBD2 | CSALAGVLSEQYF | TGCAGCGCTCTAGCGGGAGTTCTCTCGGAGCAGTACTTC
NA | TRBJ1-1 | TRBV2 | TRBD1 | CASTQDRENTEAFF | TGTGCCAGCACTCAGGACAGGGAAAACACTGAAGCTTTCTTT
NA | TRBJ2-3 | TRBV11-2 | NA | CASSLGQSGAQYF | TGTGCCAGCAGCTTGGGACAATCAGGTGCGCAGTATTTT
NA | TRBJ2-5 | TRBV29-1 | TRBD2 | CSFRRGGSGETQYF | TGCAGTTTCCGGCGGGGGGGCAGTGGAGAGACCCAGTACTTC
few | TRBJ2-1 | TRBV9 | TRBD2 | CASSALAANEQFF | TGTGCCAGCAGCGCCCTAGCGGCCAATGAGCAGTTCTTC
NA | TRBJ2-1 | TRBV7-2 | TRBD2 | CASSLKGTSGYNEQFF | TGTGCCAGCAGCCTTAAAGGGACTAGCGGTTACAATGAGCAGTTCTTC
NA | TRBJ2-7 | TRBV6-2/TRBV6-3 | TRBD2 | CASSLAAGGPKEQYF | TGTGCCAGCAGTTTGGCAGCGGGAGGGCCAAAGGAGCAGTACTTC
NA | TRBJ2-3 | TRBV18 | NA | CASSQRDTRGADTQYF | TGTGCCAGCTCACAGAGGGACACCCGAGGGGCAGATACGCAGTATTTT
NA | TRBJ1-4 | TRBV10-3 | NA | CAISESRGTPMTNEKLFF | TGTGCCATCAGTGAGTCGCGAGGGACCCCAATGACTAATGAAAAACTGTTTTTT
NA | TRBJ2-2 | TRBV5-5 | TRBD2 | CASASSGSWYTGELFF | TGTGCCAGCGCTTCTAGCGGGAGTTGGTACACCGGGGAGCTGTTTTTT
NA | TRBJ1-1 | TRBV21-1 | NA | CASSLERRTGLFGTEAFF | TGTGCCAGCAGCCTCGAGAGGAGAACAGGGTTGTTCGGCACTGAAGCTTTCTTT
few | TRBJ2-2 | TRBV7-8 | NA | CASSHDPTGELFF | TGTGCCAGCAGCCACGACCCCACCGGGGAGCTGTTTTTT
NA | TRBJ2-4 | TRBV21-1 | NA | CASNEGTDRENIQYF | TGTGCCAGCAACGAGGGGACAGATCGGGAAAACATTCAGTACTTC
NA | TRBJ2-2 | TRBV25-1 | NA | CASSGQAGELFF | TGTGCCAGCAGTGGCCAGGCCGGGGAGCTGTTTTTT
NA | TRBJ1-3 | TRBV6-2/TRBV6-3 | NA | CASSLVERASGNTIYF | TGTGCCAGCAGTTTGGTGGAGCGGGCCTCTGGAAACACCATATATTTT
NA | TRBJ2-7 | TRBV2 | NA | CASRFQLGAYEQYF | TGTGCCAGCAGATTCCAGCTGGGGGCTTACGAGCAGTACTTC
few | TRBJ2-2 | TRBV28 | NA | CASSLHTGELFF | TGTGCCAGCAGTCTACACACCGGGGAGCTGTTTTTT
NA | TRBJ2-3 | TRBV4-3 | NA | CASSQDPAGTDTQYF | TGCGCCAGCAGCCAAGATCCGGCAGGCACAGATACGCAGTATTTT
NA | TRBJ1-2 | TRBV5-5 | TRBD1 | CASSLLPDRVDGYTF | TGTGCCAGCAGCCTACTCCCGGACAGGGTAGATGGCTACACCTTC
few | TRBJ1-4 | TRBV11-2 | NA | CASSLIVGEKLFF | TGTGCCAGCAGCTTAATTGTAGGTGAAAAACTGTTTTTT
NA | TRBJ1-5 | TRBV15 | NA | CATSRALFGPQHF | TGTGCCACCAGCAGAGCCCTTTTTGGGCCCCAGCATTTT
NA | TRBJ2-1 | TRBV7-9 | NA | CASSLGVGMYNEQFF | TGTGCCAGCAGCTTAGGTGTAGGAATGTACAATGAGCAGTTCTTC
NA | TRBJ2-7 | TRBV18 | NA | CASSPDYGLHEQYF | TGTGCCAGCTCACCTGACTATGGTTTGCACGAGCAGTACTTC
NA | TRBJ2-7 | TRBV3-1/TRBV3-2 | NA | CASSQWYEQYF | TGTGCCAGCAGCCAATGGTACGAGCAGTACTTC
NA | TRBJ1-4 | TRBV30 | NA | CAWRAAVSGKLFF | TGTGCCTGGAGGGCAGCCGTCTCGGGGAAACTGTTTTTT
NA | TRBJ2-1 | TRBV10-3 | TRBD1 | CAISGTGYNEQFF | TGTGCCATCAGTGGGACAGGGTACAATGAGCAGTTCTTC
NA | TRBJ2-7 | TRBV28 | NA | CASSLWTDAYEQYF | TGTGCCAGCAGTTTATGGACAGACGCCTACGAGCAGTACTTC
NA | TRBJ1-3 | TRBV2 | NA | CASRLSASGNTIYF | TGTGCCAGCAGGTTGTCGGCCTCTGGAAACACCATATATTTT
NA | TRBJ2-3 | TRBV5-4 | TRBD1 | CASSYDQTGSTDTQYF | TGTGCCAGCAGCTATGACCAGACAGGGAGCACAGATACGCAGTATTTT
NA | TRBJ1-1 | TRBV19 | NA | CASSIWGRRTEAFF | TGTGCCAGTAGTATCTGGGGAAGGAGGACTGAAGCTTTCTTT
few | TRBJ1-1 | TRBV6-1 | NA | CASSERENTEAFF | TGTGCCAGCAGTGAAAGGGAGAACACTGAAGCTTTCTTT
NA | TRBJ2-3 | TRBV30 | TRBD2 | CAWSRTSAGDTQYF | TGTGCCTGGAGCCGGACTAGCGCAGGAGATACGCAGTATTTT
NA | TRBJ2-7 | TRBV5-6 | NA | CASSLVSEQYF | TGTGCCAGCAGCTTGGTTAGCGAGCAGTACTTC
NA | TRBJ2-7 | TRBV20-1 | TRBD2 | CSASLELAGGTSYEQYF | TGCAGTGCCAGTCTGGAACTAGCGGGAGGCACATCCTACGAGCAGTACTTC
NA | TRBJ2-7 | TRBV7-9 | NA | CASSLNIPGGEQYF | TGTGCCAGCAGCCTTAACATTCCAGGGGGGGAGCAGTACTTC